The next 21 T cell receptor beta chains were all read from a single sample in a study of control samples from healthy donors and cancer patients. Repertoires were generated with immunoSEQ multiplex PCR, while TCRdb's copy carries only in-frame clones and drops some. The sample yields more than 120,000 clones, approximately 91% seen once. Sequencing was performed on blood. The receptors were sampled from a young man in good health.

The chain recombines TRBV29-1 with TRBJ1-2; D remains ambiguous. V lost 1 base, J lost 1 base, and 16 bases lay in between. Germline assignment: CDR1 SQVTM and CDR2 ANQGSEA. This CDR3 region has 16 residues. The CDR3 sequence: CSVEASRTEVNYGYTF. The CDR3 DNA sequence: TGCAGCGTTGAAGCCTCAAGGACGGAGGTTAACTATGGCTACACCTTC.

The chain links TRBV9 to TRBJ2-2, with 8 bases lining up with TRBD1. Looked up from germline, CDR1 is SGDLS and CDR2 is YYNGEE. The CDR3 is 16 amino acids. V gave up 3 bases and J gave up 1 base; unmatched junction bases: 5. CDR3 coding DNA: TGTGCCAGCAGCGACGACAGGGGACAGAACACCGGGGAGCTGTTTTTT. Translated: CASSDDRGQNTGELFF.

The V gene is TRBV10-3, the J gene TRBJ1-1; 10 bases match TRBD1. V trimming: 5 bases; J trimming: 5 bases; junction bases outside the gene matches: 17. The CDR3 has 18 residues. Germline-derived CDR1 and CDR2 are ENHRY and SYGVKD. This chain's CDR3 is CAISYNDRGPGSGTEAFF. The CDR3, as DNA: TGTGCCATCAGTTACAACGACAGGGGGCCCGGTAGCGGGACTGAAGCTTTCTTT.

The chain has TRBV25-1 and TRBJ1-1; perhaps TRBD1 as D (6 bases). The V end lost 0 bases, the J end lost 4 bases, and 21 bases lay between the germline ends. The length of the CDR3 is 18 residues. In germline, CDR1 is MGHDK, CDR2 SYGVNS. The CDR3 protein is CASSEYKTTRGLGTEAFF. The CDR3 DNA follows: TGTGCCAGCAGTGAATATAAAACTACGAGGGGGTTGGGCACTGAAGCTTTCTTT.

This chain uses TRBV2 with TRBJ1-1; D ambiguous. This CDR3 is built from 14 residues. CDR1 and CDR2 from the germline V gene are SNHLY and FYNNEI. The V end lost 1 base, the J end lost 1 base, and 7 bases lay between the germline ends. The CDR3 sequence is CASSEVRTNTEAFF. The CDR3 DNA follows: TGTGCCAGCAGTGAAGTCAGAACGAACACTGAAGCTTTCTTT.

This clone was recorded only once. The chain couples TRBV5-1 to TRBJ2-7; no clear D. Germline values: CDR1 SGHRS, CDR2 YFSETQ. Trimming pared 0 bases from V and 4 bases from J, leaving 8 bases between. The CDR3 has 13 amino acids. In nucleotides, the CDR3 is TGCGCCAGCAGCTTGGAGGGCGAGTACGAGCAGTACTTC. Protein sequence: CASSLEGEYEQYF.

This clone was counted a single time. The CDR3 sequence is CSVKVGALRREKLFF. Written as DNA, the CDR3 is TGCAGCGTCAAAGTAGGGGCCCTGAGGAGGGAAAAACTGTTTTTT. This chain joins TRBV29-1 and TRBJ1-4; possibly TRBD1 for D (5 bases). Germline V gives CDR1 SQVTM, CDR2 ANQGSEA. V dropped 6 bases and J dropped 8 bases, with 22 bases sitting between them. This CDR3 has 15 amino acids.

This clone was detected only a few times. The chain is built from TRBV18 and TRBJ2-7; possible D gene TRBD2, 5 bases. Germline V gene sequence: CDR1 KGHSH, CDR2 LQKENI. The CDR3 extends over 14 amino acids. The V gene lost 3 bases and the J gene lost 1 base, with 10 bases spanning the gap. CDR3 in amino acids: CASSPDGGSYEQYF. In nucleotides, the CDR3 is TGTGCCAGCTCACCCGACGGAGGATCCTACGAGCAGTACTTC.

The V gene is TRBV28, the J gene TRBJ2-7, with no clear D. The germline gives CDR1 MDHEN, CDR2 SYDVKM. CDR3 length: 12 residues. V was cut by 3 bases and J by 1 base, with 4 bases left in between. The CDR3 protein is CASSFSSYEQYF. The DNA for the CDR3 is TGTGCCAGCAGTTTCTCATCCTACGAGCAGTACTTC. Full variable domain (remainder filled in from reference TRBV28 and TRBJ2-7): DVKVTQSSRYLVKRTGEKVFLECVQDMDHENMFWYRQDPGLGLRLIYFSYDVKMKEKGDIPEGYSVSREKKERFSLILESASTNQTSMYLCASSFSSYEQYFGPGTRLTVT.

The chain links TRBV7-9 to TRBJ2-7, with D perhaps given as TRBD1 or TRBD2 (5 bases each). The CDR3 is made up of 14 amino acids. CDR1 is SEHNR and CDR2 is FQNEAQ in the germline V gene (reference sequence). V was pared by 2 bases and J by 0 bases, with 8 bases between. For the CDR3, the DNA is TGTGCCAGCAGCTTATCGGGGACCTCCTACGAGCAGTACTTC. Translated: CASSLSGTSYEQYF.

J is TRBJ2-1 and V is TRBV5-4, with TRBD1 identical over 8 bases. Germline lookup yields CDR1 SGHNT and CDR2 YYREEE (reference sequence). The V gene end was trimmed by 4 bases and the J gene end by 8 bases; junction bases not matched to a gene: 8. The CDR3 contains 14 residues. As DNA, the CDR3 is TGTGCCAGCAGCCGGGACAGGCGAGTAGATGAGCAGTTCTTC. Protein product: CASSRDRRVDEQFF.

The J gene is TRBJ1-1, the V gene TRBV6-5; a weak D match, TRBD1 (6 bases). This CDR3 region has 12 residues. Germline values: CDR1 MNHEY, CDR2 SVGAGI. Between the trimmed V and J ends, which lost 6 bases and 6 bases, there was a span of 11 bases. For the CDR3, the DNA is TGTGCCAGCAGAGGGGGGGTTCCTGAAGCTTTCTTT. Protein: CASRGGVPEAFF.

The chain employs TRBV27 and TRBJ1-1; 8 bases map to TRBD1. J gave up 1 base and V 7 bases, and 11 bases lay outside the gene matches. This CDR3 comprises 16 residues. Germline CDR1 and CDR2: MNHEY and SMNVEV (reference sequence). The CDR3 coding sequence is TGTGCCAGCACATCCCCTCAGGGGGCTGAGAACACTGAAGCTTTCTTT. It specifies CASTSPQGAENTEAFF.

The chain combines TRBV5-1 with TRBJ2-2, with 11 bases that match TRBD1. The CDR3 consists of 16 residues. Germline-derived CDR1 and CDR2 are SGHRS and YFSETQ. The V and J ends lost 4 bases and 6 bases, in that order; junction bases with no gene match: 8. The CDR3 spells CASSEGQGVGAGELFF. The CDR3 DNA reads as TGCGCCAGCAGCGAGGGACAGGGGGTAGGCGCCGGGGAGCTGTTTTTT.

The chain links TRBV30 to TRBJ2-1; 12 bases line up with TRBD2. Germline assignment: CDR1 GTSNPN and CDR2 SVGIG (reference sequence). J gave up 8 bases and V 4 bases, and 3 bases lay outside the gene matches. The CDR3 consists of 13 residues. CDR3 in DNA: TGTGCCTGGACTAGCGGGGGGGCCTATGAGCAGTTCTTC. Protein sequence: CAWTSGGAYEQFF. Drawing the rest from reference TRBV30 and TRBJ2-1, the complete variable domain is SQTIHQWPATLVQPVGSPLSLECTVEGTSNPNLYWYRQAAGRGLQLLFYSVGIGQISSEVPQNLSASRPQDRQFILSSKKLLLSDSGFYLCAWTSGGAYEQFFGPGTRLTVL.

The V and J genes are TRBV6-5 and TRBJ2-7; D perhaps matches TRBD1 (6 bases). Germline V gives CDR1 MNHEY, CDR2 SVGAGI. The V gene lost 1 base and the J gene lost 5 bases, with 12 bases spanning the gap. The CDR3 is 14 residues long. Here the CDR3 DNA reads TGTGCCAGCAGTTACTACAACAGGGTAAACGAGCAGTACTTC. Translating it yields CASSYYNRVNEQYF.

With respect to this clone: The same CDR3 can be traced to other DNA sequences in this sample. This sequence joins TRBV2 and TRBJ1-2; D is uncertain. The germline V gene has CDR1 SNHLY and CDR2 FYNNEI. CDR3 length equals 13 residues. V was pared by 6 bases and J by 1 base, with 9 bases between. The CDR3 DNA sequence: TGTGCCAGCAGCGACGGAGGTAACTATGGCTACACCTTC. It codes for CASSDGGNYGYTF.

This clone was detected many times. The chain combines TRBV5-4 with TRBJ1-1, with D hard to call. The CDR3 sequence is 14 residues long. Germline V gene sequence: CDR1 SGHNT, CDR2 YYREEE (reference sequence). Trimming stripped 1 base from V and 2 bases from J, with 9 bases between. CDR3 region: CASSLPGVNTEAFF. In DNA form, the CDR3 reads TGTGCCAGCAGCTTGCCCGGGGTTAACACTGAAGCTTTCTTT.

The CDR3 coding sequence is TGTGCCAGCAGCTCCCTAAGCTATGGCTACACCTTC. It yields the protein CASSSLSYGYTF. V is TRBV28 and J is TRBJ1-2, with D unclear. Between the trimmed V and J ends, which lost 6 bases and 4 bases, there was a span of 9 bases. The length of the CDR3 is 12 residues. Germline CDR1 and CDR2: MDHEN and SYDVKM.

This clone was seen a few times. V gene TRBV5-1 combines with J gene TRBJ2-3; D is possibly TRBD1 (5 bases). CDR1 and CDR2 (germline): SGHRS, YFSETQ. This CDR3 has 17 amino acids. Trimming removed 0 bases from V and 4 bases from J, with 18 bases in between. Here the CDR3 reads CASSLGQPHYFADTQYF. The CDR3 DNA is TGCGCCAGCAGCTTGGGACAGCCCCACTATTTTGCAGATACGCAGTATTTT.

The sample holds one count of this clone. The gene calls are TRBV28 and TRBJ2-3; TRBD2 is a possible D gene (5 bases). V was pared by 3 bases and J by 2 bases, with 15 bases between. The CDR3 has 16 amino acids. Germline V gene sequence: CDR1 MDHEN, CDR2 SYDVKM. Here the CDR3 reads CASSFGLALSTDTQYF. CDR3 nucleotide sequence: TGTGCCAGCAGTTTCGGTCTAGCACTATCCACAGATACGCAGTATTTT.